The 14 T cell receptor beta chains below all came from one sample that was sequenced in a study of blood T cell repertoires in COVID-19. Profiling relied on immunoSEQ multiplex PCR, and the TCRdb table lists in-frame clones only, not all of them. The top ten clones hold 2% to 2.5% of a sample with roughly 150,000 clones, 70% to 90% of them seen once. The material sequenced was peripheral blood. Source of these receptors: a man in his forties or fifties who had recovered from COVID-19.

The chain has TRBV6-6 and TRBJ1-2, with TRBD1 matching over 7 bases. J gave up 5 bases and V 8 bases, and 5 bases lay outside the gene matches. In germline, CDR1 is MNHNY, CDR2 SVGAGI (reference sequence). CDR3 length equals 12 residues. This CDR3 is CASRTGPYGYTF. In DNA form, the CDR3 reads TGTGCCAGCCGGACAGGCCCGTATGGCTACACCTTC.

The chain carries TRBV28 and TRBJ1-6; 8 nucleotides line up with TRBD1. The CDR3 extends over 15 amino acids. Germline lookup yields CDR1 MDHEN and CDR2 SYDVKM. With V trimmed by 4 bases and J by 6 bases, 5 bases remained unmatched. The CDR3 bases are TGTGCCAGCAGTTCCCCGGACAGGGCTAATTCACCCCTCCACTTT. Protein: CASSSPDRANSPLHF.

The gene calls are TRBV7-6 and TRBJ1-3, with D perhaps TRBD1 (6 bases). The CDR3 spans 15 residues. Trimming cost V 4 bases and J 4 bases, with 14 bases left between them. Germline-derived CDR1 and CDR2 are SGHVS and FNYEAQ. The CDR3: CASSSGQKTGNTIYF. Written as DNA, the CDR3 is TGTGCCAGCAGCTCCGGACAGAAAACCGGAAACACCATATATTTT.

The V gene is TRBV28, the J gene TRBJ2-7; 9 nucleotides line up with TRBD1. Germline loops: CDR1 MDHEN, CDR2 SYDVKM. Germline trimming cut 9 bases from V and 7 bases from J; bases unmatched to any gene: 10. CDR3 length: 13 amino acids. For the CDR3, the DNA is TGTGCCAGTTGGGACAGGGACCATGGGGAGCAGTACTTC. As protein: CASWDRDHGEQYF.

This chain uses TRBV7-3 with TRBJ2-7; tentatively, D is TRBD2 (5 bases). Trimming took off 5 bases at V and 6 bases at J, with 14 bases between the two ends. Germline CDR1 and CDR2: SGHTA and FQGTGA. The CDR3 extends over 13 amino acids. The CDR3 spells CASSAETSAEQYF. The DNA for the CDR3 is TGTGCCAGCAGCGCCGAAACTAGTGCCGAGCAGTACTTC.

The CDR3 DNA reads TGTGCCAGCAGTGTTCCGCGGGCGGGTTCACCCCTCCACTTT. This gives the protein CASSVPRAGSPLHF. The chain carries TRBV2 and TRBJ1-6, with no clear D. CDR3 length equals 14 residues. With 4 bases removed from V and 9 bases from J, the gap between germline ends came to 13 bases. Germline V lookup: CDR1 SNHLY, CDR2 FYNNEI.

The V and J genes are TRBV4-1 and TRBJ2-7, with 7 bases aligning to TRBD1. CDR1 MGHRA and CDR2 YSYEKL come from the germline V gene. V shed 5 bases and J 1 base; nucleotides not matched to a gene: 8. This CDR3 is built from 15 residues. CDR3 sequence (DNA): TGCGCCAGCAGCTCCCCGACAGGGTCTTCCTACGAGCAGTACTTC. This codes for CASSSPTGSSYEQYF.

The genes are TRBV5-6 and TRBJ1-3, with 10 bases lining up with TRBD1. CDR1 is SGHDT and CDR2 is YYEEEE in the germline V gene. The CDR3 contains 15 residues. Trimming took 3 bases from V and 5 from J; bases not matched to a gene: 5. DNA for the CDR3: TGTGCCAGCAGCTCGACAGGGGGCGAGAGAAACACCATATATTTT. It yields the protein CASSSTGGERNTIYF.

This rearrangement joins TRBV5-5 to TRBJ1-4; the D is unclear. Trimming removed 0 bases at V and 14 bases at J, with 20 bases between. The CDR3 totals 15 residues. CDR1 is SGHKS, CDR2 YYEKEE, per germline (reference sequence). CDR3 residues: CASSLVNDKRERLFF. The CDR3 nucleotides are TGTGCCAGCAGCTTGGTAAATGATAAAAGAGAACGGCTGTTTTTT.

This chain's CDR3 is CASSPGMGAWDEQFF. The CDR3 DNA is TGTGCCAGCAGCCCAGGGATGGGGGCCTGGGATGAGCAGTTCTTC. V usage is TRBV7-7 and J usage is TRBJ2-1; tentative D call: TRBD1 (6 bases). V was trimmed by 5 bases and J by 8 bases, leaving 19 bases between them. The CDR3 loop spans 15 amino acids. Per germline, CDR1 SSHAT and CDR2 FNYEAQ (reference sequence). Drawing the rest from reference TRBV7-7 and TRBJ2-1, the complete variable domain is GAGVSQSPRYKVTKRGQDVTLRCDPISSHATLYWYQQALGQGPEFLTYFNYEAQPDKSGLPSDRFSAERPEGSISTLTIQRTEQRDSAMYRCASSPGMGAWDEQFFGPGTRLTVL.

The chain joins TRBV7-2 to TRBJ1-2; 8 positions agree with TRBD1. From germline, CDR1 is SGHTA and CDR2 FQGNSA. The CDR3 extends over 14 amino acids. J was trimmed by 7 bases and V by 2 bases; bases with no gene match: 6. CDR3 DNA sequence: TGTGCCAGCAGCTTACAGGGGGCGAGGGTTGGCTACACCTTC. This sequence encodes CASSLQGARVGYTF. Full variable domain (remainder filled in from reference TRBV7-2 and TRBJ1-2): GAGVSQSPSNKVTEKGKDVELRCDPISGHTALYWYRQSLGQGLEFLIYFQGNSAPDKSGLPSDRFSAERTGGSVSTLTIQRTQQEDSAVYLCASSLQGARVGYTFGSGTRLTVV.

The DNA for the CDR3 is TGTGCCACCAGTGATCCGGGACAGGGATACACTGAAGCTTTCTTT. Its translation is CATSDPGQGYTEAFF. V gene TRBV24-1 combines with J gene TRBJ1-1, with 9 positions matching TRBD1. Per germline, CDR1 KGHDR and CDR2 SFDVKD. This CDR3 contains 15 residues. V lost 3 bases, J lost 3 bases, and 4 bases stayed unmatched.

The chain's CDR3 is CASRFSGGGTDTQYF. CDR3 nucleotide sequence: TGTGCCAGCAGATTTAGCGGGGGTGGTACAGATACGCAGTATTTT. The chain is built from TRBV6-5 and TRBJ2-3; 9 nucleotides agree with TRBD2. Germline CDR1 is MNHEY and CDR2 is SVGAGI. Trimming removed 6 bases from V and 3 bases from J; junction bases left unmatched: 7. This CDR3 contains 15 residues.

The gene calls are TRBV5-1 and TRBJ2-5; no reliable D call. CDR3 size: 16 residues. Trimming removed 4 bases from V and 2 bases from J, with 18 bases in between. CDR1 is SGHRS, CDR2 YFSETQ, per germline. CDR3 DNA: TGCGCCAGCAGCCCGGTAGGAGAAAGTTCACAAGAGACCCAGTACTTC. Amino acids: CASSPVGESSQETQYF.